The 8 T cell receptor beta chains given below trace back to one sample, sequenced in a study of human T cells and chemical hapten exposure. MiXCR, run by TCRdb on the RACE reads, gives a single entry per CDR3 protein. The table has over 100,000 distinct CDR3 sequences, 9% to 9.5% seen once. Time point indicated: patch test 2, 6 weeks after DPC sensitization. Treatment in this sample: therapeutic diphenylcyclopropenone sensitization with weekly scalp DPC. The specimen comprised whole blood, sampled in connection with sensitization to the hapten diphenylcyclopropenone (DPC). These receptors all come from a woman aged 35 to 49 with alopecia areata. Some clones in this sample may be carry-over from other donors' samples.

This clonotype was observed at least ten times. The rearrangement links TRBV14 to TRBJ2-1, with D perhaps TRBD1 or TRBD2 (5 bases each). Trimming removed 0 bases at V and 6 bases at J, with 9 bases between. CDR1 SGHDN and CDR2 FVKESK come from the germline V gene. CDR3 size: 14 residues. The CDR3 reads CASSQDARGNEQFF. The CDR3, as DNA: TGTGCCAGCAGCCAAGATGCGAGGGGCAATGAGCAGTTCTTC.

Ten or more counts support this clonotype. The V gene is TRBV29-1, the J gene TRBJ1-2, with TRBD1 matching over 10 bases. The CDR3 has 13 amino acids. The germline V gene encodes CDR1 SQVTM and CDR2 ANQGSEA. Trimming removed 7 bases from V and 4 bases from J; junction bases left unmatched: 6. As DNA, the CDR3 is TGCAGCGCTCGACAGGGGGCGGGCTATGGCTACACCTTC. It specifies CSARQGAGYGYTF.

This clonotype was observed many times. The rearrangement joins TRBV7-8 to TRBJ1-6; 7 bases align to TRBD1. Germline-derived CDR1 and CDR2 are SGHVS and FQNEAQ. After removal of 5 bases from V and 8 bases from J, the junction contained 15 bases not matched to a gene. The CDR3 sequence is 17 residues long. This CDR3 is CASSMATGYRRDSPLHF. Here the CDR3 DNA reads TGTGCCAGCAGCATGGCGACAGGGTATAGACGGGATTCACCCCTCCACTTT.

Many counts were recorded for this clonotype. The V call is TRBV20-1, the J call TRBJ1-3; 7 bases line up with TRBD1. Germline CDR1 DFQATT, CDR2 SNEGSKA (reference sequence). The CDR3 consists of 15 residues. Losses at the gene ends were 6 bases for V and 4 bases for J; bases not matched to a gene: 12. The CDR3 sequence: CSADEPRGIGNTIYF. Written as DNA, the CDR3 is TGCAGTGCGGACGAACCCAGGGGGATCGGAAACACCATATATTTT.

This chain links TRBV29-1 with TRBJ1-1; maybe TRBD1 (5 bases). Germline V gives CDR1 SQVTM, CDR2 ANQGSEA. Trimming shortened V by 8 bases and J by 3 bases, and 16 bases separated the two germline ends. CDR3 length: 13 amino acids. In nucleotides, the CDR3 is TGCAGCATTGCCATACAGGCAGACACTGAAGCTTTCTTT. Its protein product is CSIAIQADTEAFF.

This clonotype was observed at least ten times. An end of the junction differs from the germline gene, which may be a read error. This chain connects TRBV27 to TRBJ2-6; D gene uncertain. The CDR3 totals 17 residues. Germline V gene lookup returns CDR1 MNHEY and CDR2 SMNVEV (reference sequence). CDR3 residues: CASSLSWTDSGANVLTF. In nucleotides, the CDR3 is TGTGCCAGCAGTCTATCCTGGACCGACTCTGGGGCCAACGTCCTGACTTTC.

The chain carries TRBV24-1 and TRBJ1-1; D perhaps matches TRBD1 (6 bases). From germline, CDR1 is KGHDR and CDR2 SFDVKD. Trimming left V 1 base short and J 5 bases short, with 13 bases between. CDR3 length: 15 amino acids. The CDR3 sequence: CATSDLGRGRTEAFF. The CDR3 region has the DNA TGTGCCACCAGTGATTTAGGCAGGGGAAGAACTGAAGCTTTCTTT.

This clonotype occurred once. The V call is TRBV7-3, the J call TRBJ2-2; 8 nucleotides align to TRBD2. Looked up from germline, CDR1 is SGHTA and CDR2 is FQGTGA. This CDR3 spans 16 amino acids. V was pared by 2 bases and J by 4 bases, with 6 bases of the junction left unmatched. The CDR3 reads CASSLDSSGTTGELFF. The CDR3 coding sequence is TGTGCCAGCAGCTTAGATAGTAGCGGGACCACCGGGGAGCTGTTTTTT. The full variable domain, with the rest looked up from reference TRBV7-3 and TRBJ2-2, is GAGVSQTPSNKVTEKGKYVELRCDPISGHTALYWYRQSLGQGPEFLIYFQGTGAADDSGLPNDRFFAVRPEGSVSTLKIQRTERGDSAVYLCASSLDSSGTTGELFFGEGSRLTVL.